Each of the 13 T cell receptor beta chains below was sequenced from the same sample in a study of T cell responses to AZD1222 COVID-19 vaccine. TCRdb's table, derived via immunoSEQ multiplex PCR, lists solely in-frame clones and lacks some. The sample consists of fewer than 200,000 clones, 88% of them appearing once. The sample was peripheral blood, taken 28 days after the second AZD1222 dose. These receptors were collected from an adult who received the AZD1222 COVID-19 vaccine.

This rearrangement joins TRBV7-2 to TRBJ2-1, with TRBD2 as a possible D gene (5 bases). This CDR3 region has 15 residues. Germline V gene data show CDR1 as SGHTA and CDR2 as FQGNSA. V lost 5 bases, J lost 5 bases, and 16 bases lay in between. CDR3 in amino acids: CASSPTVGGHNEQFF. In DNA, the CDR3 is TGTGCCAGCAGCCCCACCGTAGGCGGGCACAATGAGCAGTTCTTC.

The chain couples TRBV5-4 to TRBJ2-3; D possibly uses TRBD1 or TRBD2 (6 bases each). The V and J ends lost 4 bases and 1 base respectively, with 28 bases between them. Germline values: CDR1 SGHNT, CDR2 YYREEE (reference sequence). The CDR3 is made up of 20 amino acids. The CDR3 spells CASSPLGADSGSMGTDTQYF. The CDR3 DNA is TGTGCCAGCAGCCCTTTGGGGGCCGACAGCGGGTCAATGGGCACAGATACGCAGTATTTT.

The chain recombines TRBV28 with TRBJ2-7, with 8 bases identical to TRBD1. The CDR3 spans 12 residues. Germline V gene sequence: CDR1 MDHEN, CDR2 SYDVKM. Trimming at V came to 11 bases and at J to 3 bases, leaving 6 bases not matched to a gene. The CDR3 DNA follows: TGTGCCTCGGAGGACAGGGTCTACGAGCAGTACTTC. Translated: CASEDRVYEQYF.

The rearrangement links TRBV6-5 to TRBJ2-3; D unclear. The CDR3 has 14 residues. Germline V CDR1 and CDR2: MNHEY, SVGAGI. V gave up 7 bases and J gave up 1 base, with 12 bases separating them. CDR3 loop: CASTGSWGTDTQYF. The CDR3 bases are TGTGCCAGCACGGGCAGCTGGGGCACAGATACGCAGTATTTT.

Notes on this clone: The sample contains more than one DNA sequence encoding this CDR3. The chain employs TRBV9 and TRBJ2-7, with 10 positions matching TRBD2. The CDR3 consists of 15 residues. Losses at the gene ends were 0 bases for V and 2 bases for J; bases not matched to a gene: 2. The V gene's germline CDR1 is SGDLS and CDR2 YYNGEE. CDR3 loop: CASSVGTSGTYEQYF. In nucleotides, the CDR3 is TGTGCCAGCAGCGTAGGGACTAGCGGAACCTACGAGCAGTACTTC.

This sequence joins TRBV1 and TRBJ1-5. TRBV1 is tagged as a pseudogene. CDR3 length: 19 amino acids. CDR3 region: CTSSQEKPETDVSNQPQHF. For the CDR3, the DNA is TGCACCAGCAGCCAAGAGAAGCCGGAAACTGATGTTAGCAATCAGCCCCAGCATTTT.

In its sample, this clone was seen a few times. The CDR3 protein is CASSRGGVNEKLFF. CDR3 sequence (DNA): TGTGCCAGCAGCCGGGGGGGCGTGAATGAAAAACTGTTTTTT. V usage is TRBV11-3 and J usage is TRBJ1-4, with D possibly TRBD1 on 6 matching bases. Per the germline V gene, CDR1 is SGHNT and CDR2 is YENEEA. Trimming removed 5 bases from V and 5 bases from J, with 12 bases in between. This CDR3 has 14 residues. Complete variable domain (other parts from reference TRBV11-3 and TRBJ1-4): EAGVVQSPRYKIIEKKQPVAFWCNPISGHNTLYWYLQNLGQGPELLIRYENEEAVDDSQLPKDRFSAERLKGVDSTLKIQPAELGDSAVYLCASSRGGVNEKLFFGSGTQLSVL.

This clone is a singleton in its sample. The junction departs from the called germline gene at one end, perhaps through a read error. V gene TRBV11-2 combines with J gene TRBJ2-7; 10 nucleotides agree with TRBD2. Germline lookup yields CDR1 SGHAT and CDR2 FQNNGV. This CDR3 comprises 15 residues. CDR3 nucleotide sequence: TGTGCCAGCAGCGACAAGCGGGAGGGCTCCCACGAGCAGTACTTC. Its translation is CASSDKREGSHEQYF.

CDR3 DNA sequence: TGTGCCAGCAGTTACCCGGTAATGAAGCAGTTCTTC. It is translated as CASSYPVMKQFF. The V gene is TRBV6-2 or TRBV6-3, the J gene TRBJ2-1; D not certain. CDR3 length: 12 residues. V dropped 2 bases and J dropped 11 bases, with 10 bases sitting between them. CDR1 MNHEY and CDR2 SVGEGT come from the germline V gene.

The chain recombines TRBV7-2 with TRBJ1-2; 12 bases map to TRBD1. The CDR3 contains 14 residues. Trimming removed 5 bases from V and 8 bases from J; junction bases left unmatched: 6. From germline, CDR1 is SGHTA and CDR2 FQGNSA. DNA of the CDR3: TGTGCCAGCAGCGCGGGACAGGGGGCTAGGGGCTACACCTTC. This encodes CASSAGQGARGYTF.

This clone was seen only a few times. The DNA for the CDR3 is TGTGCCAGCAGCTTACCGGGACAGCGCAATGAGCAGTTCTTC. It is translated as CASSLPGQRNEQFF. The rearrangement joins TRBV5-8 to TRBJ2-1; TRBD1 aligns across 7 bases. The CDR3 extends over 14 amino acids. Germline CDR1 SGHTS, CDR2 YDEGEE. V trimming: 2 bases; J trimming: 6 bases; junction bases outside the gene matches: 5.

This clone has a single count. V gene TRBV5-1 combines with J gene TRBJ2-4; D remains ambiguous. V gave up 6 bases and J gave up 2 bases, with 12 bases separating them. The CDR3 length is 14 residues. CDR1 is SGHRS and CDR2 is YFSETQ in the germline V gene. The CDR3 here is CASTAKSSKNIQYF. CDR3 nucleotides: TGCGCCAGCACGGCGAAGAGTTCCAAAAACATTCAGTACTTC.

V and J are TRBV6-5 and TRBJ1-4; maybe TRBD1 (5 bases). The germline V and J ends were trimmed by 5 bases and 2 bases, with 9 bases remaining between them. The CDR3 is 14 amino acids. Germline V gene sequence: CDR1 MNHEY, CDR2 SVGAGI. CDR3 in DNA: TGTGCCAGCAGTAAAAGGGGCACTAATGAAAAACTGTTTTTT. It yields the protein CASSKRGTNEKLFF.